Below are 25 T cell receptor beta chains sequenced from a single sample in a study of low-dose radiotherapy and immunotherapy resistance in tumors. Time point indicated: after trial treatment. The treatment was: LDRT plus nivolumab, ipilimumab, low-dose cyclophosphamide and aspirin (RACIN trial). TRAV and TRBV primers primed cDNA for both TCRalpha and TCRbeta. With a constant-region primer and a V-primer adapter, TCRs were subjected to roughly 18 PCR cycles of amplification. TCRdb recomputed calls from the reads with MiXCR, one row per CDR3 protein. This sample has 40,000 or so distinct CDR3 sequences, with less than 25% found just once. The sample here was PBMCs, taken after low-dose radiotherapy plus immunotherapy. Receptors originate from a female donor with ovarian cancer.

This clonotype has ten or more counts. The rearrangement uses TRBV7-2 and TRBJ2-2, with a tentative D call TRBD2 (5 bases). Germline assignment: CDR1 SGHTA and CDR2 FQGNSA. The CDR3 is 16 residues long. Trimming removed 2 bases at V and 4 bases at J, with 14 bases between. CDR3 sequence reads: CASSLLGGRGTGELFF. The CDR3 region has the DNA TGTGCCAGCAGCTTATTGGGTGGGAGAGGCACCGGGGAGCTGTTTTTT.

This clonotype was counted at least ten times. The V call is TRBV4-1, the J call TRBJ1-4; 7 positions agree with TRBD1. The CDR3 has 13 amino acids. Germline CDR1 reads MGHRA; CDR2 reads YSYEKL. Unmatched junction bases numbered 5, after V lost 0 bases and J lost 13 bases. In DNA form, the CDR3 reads TGCGCCAGCAGCCAAGATAAGCGACAGGGACTGTTTTTT. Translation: CASSQDKRQGLFF.

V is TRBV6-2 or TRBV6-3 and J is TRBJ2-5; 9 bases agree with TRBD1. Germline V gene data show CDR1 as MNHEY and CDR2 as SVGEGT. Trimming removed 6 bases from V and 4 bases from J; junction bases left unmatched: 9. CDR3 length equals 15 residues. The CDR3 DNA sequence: TGTGCCAGCAGATCACAGGGGGCGGTGGGAGAGACCCAGTACTTC. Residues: CASRSQGAVGETQYF.

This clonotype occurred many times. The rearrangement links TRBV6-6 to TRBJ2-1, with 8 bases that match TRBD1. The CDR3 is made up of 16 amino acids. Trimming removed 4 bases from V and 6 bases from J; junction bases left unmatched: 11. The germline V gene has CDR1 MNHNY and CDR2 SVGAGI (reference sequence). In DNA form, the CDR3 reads TGTGCCAGCAGTTTGCGGGGACAGGCTCTTTTCAATGAGCAGTTCTTC. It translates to CASSLRGQALFNEQFF.

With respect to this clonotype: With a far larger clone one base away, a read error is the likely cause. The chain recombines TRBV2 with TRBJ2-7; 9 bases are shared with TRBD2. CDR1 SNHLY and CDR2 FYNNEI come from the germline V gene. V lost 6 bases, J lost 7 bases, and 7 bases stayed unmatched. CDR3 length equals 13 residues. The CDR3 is CASSRLAANEQYF. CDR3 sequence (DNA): TGTGCCAGCAGCCGACTAGCGGCCAATGAGCAGTACTTC.

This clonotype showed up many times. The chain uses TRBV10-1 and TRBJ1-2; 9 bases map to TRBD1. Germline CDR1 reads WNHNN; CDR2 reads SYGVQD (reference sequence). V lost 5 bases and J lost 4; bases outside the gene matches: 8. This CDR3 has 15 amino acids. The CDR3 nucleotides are TGCGCCAGCAGTTCCAGGACAGGGGCTACCTATGGCTACACCTTC. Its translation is CASSSRTGATYGYTF.

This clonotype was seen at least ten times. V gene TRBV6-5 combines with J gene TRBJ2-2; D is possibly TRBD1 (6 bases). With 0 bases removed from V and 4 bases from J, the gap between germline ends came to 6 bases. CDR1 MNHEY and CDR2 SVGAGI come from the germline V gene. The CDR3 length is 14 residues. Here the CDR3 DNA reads TGTGCCAGCAGTTACTCAGGGGGCACCGGGGAGCTGTTTTTT. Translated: CASSYSGGTGELFF.

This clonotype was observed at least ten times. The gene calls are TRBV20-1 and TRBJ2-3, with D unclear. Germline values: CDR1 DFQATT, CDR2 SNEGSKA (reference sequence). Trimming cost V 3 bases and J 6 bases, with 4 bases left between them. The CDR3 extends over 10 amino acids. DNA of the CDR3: TGCAGTGCTAGTGAGGATACGCAGTATTTT. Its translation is CSASEDTQYF.

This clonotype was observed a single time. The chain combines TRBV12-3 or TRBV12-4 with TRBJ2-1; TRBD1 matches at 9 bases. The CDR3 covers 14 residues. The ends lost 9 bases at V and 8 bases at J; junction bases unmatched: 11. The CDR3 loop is CASFLPGQGDEQFF. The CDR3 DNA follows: TGTGCCAGTTTCCTTCCGGGACAGGGAGATGAGCAGTTCTTC.

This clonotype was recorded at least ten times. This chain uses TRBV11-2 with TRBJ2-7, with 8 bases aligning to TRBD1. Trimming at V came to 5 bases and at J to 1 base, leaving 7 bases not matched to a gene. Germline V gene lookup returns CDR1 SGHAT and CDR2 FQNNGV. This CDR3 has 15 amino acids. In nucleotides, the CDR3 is TGTGCCAGCAGCGACCTCGGACAGGGATCCTACGAGCAGTACTTC. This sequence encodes CASSDLGQGSYEQYF.

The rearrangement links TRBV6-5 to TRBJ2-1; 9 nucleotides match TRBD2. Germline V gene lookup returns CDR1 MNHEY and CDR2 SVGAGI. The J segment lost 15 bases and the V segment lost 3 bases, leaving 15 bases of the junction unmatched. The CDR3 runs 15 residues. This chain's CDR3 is CASSYGGLAVSDRFF. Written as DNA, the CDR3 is TGTGCCAGCAGTTATGGGGGACTAGCCGTATCGGATCGGTTCTTC.

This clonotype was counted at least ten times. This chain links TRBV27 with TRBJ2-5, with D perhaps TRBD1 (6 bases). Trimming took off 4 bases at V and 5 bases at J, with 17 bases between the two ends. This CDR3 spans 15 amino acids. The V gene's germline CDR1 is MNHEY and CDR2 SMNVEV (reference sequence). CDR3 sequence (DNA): TGTGCCAGCAGTTGGGGTAACAGGGTACCGGAGACCCAGTACTTC. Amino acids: CASSWGNRVPETQYF.

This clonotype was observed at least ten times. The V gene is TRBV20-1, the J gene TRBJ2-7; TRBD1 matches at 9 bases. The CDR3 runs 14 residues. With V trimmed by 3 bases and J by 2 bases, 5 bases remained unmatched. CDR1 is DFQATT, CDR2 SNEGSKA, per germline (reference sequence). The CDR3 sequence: CSARGRDRAYEQYF. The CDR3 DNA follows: TGCAGTGCTAGGGGTCGGGACAGGGCCTACGAGCAGTACTTC.

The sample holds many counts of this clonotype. CDR3 DNA: TGTGCCAGTACCACCCAGTCCAGATTGAACACTGAAGCTTTCTTT. Amino acids: CASTTQSRLNTEAFF. The rearrangement links TRBV19 to TRBJ1-1; D remains ambiguous. The germline gives CDR1 LNHDA, CDR2 SQIVND (reference sequence). Trimming stripped 7 bases from V and 0 bases from J, with 15 bases between. The CDR3 is 15 residues long.

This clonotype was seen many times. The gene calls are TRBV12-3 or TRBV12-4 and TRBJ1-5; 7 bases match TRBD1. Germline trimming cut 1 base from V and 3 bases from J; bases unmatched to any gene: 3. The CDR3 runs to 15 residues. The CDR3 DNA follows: TGTGCCAGCAGTTTAGGGGACAGCTTCAATCAGCCCCAGCATTTT. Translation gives CASSLGDSFNQPQHF.

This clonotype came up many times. The CDR3 DNA reads TGTGCCAGCAGTACGGGACTTCCCCTAGGAGCTTTCTTT. Protein product: CASSTGLPLGAFF. V is TRBV28 and J is TRBJ1-1, with D possibly being TRBD1 (5 bases). Trimming pared 5 bases from V and 10 bases from J, leaving 17 bases between. The CDR3 loop spans 13 amino acids. Germline V lookup: CDR1 MDHEN, CDR2 SYDVKM.

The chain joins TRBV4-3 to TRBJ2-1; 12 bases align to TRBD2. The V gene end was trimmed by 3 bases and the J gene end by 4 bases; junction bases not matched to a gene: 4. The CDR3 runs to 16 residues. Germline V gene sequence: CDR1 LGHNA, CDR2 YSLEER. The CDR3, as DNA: TGCGCCAGCAGCCATCCACTAGCGGGAGGATACAATGAGCAGTTCTTC. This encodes CASSHPLAGGYNEQFF.

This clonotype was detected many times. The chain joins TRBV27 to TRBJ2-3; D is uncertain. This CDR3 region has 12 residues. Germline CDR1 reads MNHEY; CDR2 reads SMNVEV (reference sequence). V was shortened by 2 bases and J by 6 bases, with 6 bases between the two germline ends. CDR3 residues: CASSLRRDTQYF. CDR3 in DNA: TGTGCCAGCAGTTTACGGCGCGATACGCAGTATTTT.

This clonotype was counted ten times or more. The CDR3 DNA sequence: TGTGCCAGCAGTTTTTCAGGCAGCGAGCAGTACTTC. Residues: CASSFSGSEQYF. The chain recombines TRBV28 with TRBJ2-7; D uncertain. This CDR3 spans 12 amino acids. Germline V gene lookup returns CDR1 MDHEN and CDR2 SYDVKM. V was cut by 3 bases and J by 6 bases, with 9 bases left in between.

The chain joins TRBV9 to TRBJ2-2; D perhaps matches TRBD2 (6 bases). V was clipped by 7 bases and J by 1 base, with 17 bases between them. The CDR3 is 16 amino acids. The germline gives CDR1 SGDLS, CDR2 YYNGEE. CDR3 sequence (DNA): TGTGCCAGCTCACCCGCGGGACTGGGGAACACCGGGGAGCTGTTTTTT. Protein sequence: CASSPAGLGNTGELFF.

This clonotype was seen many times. The CDR3 loop reads CASTLTGGYLLYNEQFF. CDR3 coding DNA: TGTGCCAGCACCTTGACAGGGGGCTATCTTCTCTACAATGAGCAGTTCTTC. The V and J genes are TRBV2 and TRBJ2-1; 10 nucleotides line up with TRBD1. This CDR3 has 17 amino acids. CDR1 and CDR2 from the germline V gene are SNHLY and FYNNEI. Losses at the gene ends were 7 bases for V and 3 bases for J; bases not matched to a gene: 12.

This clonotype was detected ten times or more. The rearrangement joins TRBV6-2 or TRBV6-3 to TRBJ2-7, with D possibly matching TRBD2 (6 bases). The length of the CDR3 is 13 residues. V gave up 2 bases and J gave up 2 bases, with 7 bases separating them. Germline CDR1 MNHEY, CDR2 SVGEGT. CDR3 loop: CASSYAGTYEQYF. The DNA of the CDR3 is TGTGCCAGCAGTTACGCGGGGACCTACGAGCAGTACTTC.

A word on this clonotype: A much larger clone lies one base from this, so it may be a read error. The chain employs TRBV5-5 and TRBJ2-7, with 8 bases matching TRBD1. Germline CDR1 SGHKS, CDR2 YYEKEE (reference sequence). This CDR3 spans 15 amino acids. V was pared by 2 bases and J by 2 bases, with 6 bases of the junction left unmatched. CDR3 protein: CASSFLAGGAYEQYF. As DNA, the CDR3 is TGTGCCAGCAGCTTTCTGGCAGGGGGCGCCTACGAGCAGTACTTC.

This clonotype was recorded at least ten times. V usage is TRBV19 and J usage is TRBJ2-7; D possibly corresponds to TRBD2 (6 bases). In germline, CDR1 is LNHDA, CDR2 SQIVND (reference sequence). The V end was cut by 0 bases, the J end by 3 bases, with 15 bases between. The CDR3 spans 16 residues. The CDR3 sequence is CASSIEEVSGVYEQYF. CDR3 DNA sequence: TGTGCCAGTAGTATAGAGGAGGTGTCGGGAGTCTACGAGCAGTACTTC. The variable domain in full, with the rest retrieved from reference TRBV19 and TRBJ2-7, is DGGITQSPKYLFRKEGQNVTLSCEQNLNHDAMYWYRQDPGQGLRLIYYSQIVNDFQKGDIAEGYSVSREKKESFPLTVTSAQKNPTAFYLCASSIEEVSGVYEQYFGPGTRLTVT.

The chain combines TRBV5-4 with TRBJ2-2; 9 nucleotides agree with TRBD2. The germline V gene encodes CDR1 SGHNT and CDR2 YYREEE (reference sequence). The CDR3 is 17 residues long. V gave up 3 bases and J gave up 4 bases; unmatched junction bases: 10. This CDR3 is CASSSPGSGSTTGELFF. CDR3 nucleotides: TGTGCCAGCAGCTCTCCGGGTAGCGGGAGCACCACCGGGGAGCTGTTTTTT. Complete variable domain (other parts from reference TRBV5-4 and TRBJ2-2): ETGVTQSPTHLIKTRGQQVTLRCSSQSGHNTVSWYQQALGQGPQFIFQYYREEENGRGNFPPRFSGLQFPNYSSELNVNALELDDSALYLCASSSPGSGSTTGELFFGEGSRLTVL.